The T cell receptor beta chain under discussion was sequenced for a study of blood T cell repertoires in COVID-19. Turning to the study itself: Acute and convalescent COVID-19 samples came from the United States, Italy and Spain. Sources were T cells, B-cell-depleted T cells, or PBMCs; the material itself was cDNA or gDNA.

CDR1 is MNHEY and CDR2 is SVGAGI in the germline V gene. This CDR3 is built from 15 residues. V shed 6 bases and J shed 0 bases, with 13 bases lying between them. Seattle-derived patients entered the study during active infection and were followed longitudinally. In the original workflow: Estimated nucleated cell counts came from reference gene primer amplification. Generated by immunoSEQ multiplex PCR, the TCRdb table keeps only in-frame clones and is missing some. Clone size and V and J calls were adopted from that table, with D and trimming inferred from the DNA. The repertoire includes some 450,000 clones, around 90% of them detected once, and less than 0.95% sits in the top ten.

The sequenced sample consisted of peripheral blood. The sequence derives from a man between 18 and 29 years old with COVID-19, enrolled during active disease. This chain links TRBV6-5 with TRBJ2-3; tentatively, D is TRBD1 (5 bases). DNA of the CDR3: TGTGCCAGCAGCCTTGGGGCAGCTAGCACAGATACGCAGTATTTT. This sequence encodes CASSLGAASTDTQYF.